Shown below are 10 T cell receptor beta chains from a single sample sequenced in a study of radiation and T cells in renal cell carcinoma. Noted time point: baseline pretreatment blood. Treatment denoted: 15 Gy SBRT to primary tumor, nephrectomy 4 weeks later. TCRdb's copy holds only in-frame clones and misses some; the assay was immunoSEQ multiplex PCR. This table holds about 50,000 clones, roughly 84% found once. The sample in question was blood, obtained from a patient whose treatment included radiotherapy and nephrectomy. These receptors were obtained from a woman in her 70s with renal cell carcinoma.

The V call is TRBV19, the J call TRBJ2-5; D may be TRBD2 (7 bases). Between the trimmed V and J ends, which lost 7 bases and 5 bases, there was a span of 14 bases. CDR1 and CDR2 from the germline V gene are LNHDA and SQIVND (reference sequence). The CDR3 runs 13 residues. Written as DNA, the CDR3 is TGTGCCAGTAATCGGGGGGCAGGGGAGACCCAGTACTTC. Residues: CASNRGAGETQYF.

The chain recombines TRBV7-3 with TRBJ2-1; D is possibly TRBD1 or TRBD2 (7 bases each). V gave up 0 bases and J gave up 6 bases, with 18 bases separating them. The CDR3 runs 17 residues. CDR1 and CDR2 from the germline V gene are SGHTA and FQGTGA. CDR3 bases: TGTGCCAGCAGCTTAACCGGGGAGGGGGCCCTACTCAATGAGCAGTTCTTC. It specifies CASSLTGEGALLNEQFF.

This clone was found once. CDR3 sequence (DNA): TGCGCCAGCAGCTTGGCCGGACAGTGGGGCCAAGAGACCCAGTACTTC. Protein product: CASSLAGQWGQETQYF. The J gene is TRBJ2-5, the V gene TRBV5-1; tentative D call: TRBD1 (6 bases). V was cut by 0 bases and J by 1 base, with 13 bases left in between. The CDR3 runs to 16 residues. Germline V gives CDR1 SGHRS, CDR2 YFSETQ.

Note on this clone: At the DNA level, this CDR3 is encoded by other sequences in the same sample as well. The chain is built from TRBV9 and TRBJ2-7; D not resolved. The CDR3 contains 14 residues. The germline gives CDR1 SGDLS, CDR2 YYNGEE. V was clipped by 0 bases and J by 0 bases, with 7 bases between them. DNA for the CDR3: TGTGCCAGCAGCGTAGGGACGAACTCCTACGAGCAGTACTTC. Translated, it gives CASSVGTNSYEQYF.

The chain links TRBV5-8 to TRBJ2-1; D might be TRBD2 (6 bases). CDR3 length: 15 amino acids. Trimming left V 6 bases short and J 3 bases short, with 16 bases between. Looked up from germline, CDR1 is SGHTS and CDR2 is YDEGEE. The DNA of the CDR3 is TGTGCCAGCACTCTTCCGGCCGGGGGCTACAATGAGCAGTTCTTC. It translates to CASTLPAGGYNEQFF.

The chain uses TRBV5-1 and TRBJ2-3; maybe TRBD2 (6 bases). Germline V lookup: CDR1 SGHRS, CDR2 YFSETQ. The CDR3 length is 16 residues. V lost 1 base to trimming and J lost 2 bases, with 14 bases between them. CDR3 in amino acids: CASSLSSGDYTDTQYF. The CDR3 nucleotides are TGCGCCAGCAGCTTGAGTAGCGGAGATTACACAGATACGCAGTATTTT.

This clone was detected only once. CDR3 nucleotide sequence: TGTGCCAGTACTCGGACACCCCTAAAGGCAACTAATGAAAAACTGTTTTTT. Its translation: CASTRTPLKATNEKLFF. V and J are TRBV19 and TRBJ1-4; D may be TRBD1 (5 bases). This CDR3 comprises 17 residues. Germline CDR1 reads LNHDA; CDR2 reads SQIVND (reference sequence). Trimming stripped 7 bases from V and 0 bases from J, with 18 bases between.

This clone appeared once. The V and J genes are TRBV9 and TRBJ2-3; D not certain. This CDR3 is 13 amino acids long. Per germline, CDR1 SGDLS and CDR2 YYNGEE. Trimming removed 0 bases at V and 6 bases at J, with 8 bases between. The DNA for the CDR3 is TGTGCCAGCAGCGTAGCTACTGCTGATACGCAGTATTTT. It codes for CASSVATADTQYF.

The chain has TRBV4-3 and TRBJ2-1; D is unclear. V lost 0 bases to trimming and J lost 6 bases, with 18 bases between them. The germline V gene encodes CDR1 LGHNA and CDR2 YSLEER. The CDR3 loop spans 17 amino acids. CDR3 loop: CASSQEVTPHIPNEQFF. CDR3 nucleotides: TGCGCCAGCAGCCAAGAGGTAACCCCCCATATCCCCAATGAGCAGTTCTTC.

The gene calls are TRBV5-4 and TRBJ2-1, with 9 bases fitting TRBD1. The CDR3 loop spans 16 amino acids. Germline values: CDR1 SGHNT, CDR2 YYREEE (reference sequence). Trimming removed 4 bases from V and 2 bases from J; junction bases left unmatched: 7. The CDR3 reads CASSDGGTGTYNEQFF. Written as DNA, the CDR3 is TGTGCCAGCAGCGACGGAGGGACAGGGACCTACAATGAGCAGTTCTTC.